Below, one TCR beta chain is given with its context. The germline gives CDR1 SGHRS, CDR2 YFSETQ. V shed 7 bases and J 1 base; nucleotides not matched to a gene: 16. The length of the CDR3 is 18 residues. The sample originates from a study of T cell changes during pregnancy in multiple sclerosis. The assay was immunoSEQ multiplex PCR, and TCRdb's table has in-frame clones only and misses some. The data contain tens of thousands of clones, around 93% of them singletons. The sequenced sample was peripheral blood, obtained after pregnancy. V usage is TRBV5-1 and J usage is TRBJ2-2; TRBD1 agrees at 7 bases. This sequence was found in a female donor with multiple sclerosis, enrolled in a pregnancy study. CDR3 in amino acids: CASRLGDSASENTGELFF. CDR3 DNA sequence: TGCGCCAGCCGACTGGGGGACAGCGCCAGTGAGAACACCGGGGAGCTGTTTTTT.